This TCR beta chain appears in the sequencing data of a study of blood T cells in healthy people across ages. On the study more broadly: About one barcoded beta molecule was captured per two T cells (by template switching). Overall study results and limits: Diversity was higher, and naive CD4+ cells more numerous, in long-lived donors than in aged donors. While age rose, TCR beta diversity per million T cells dropped in a roughly linear way.

Then a second PCR, running roughly 7 to 12 cycles, was carried out with a sample-barcoded 5' primer and a J-beta primer mix. TCRdb independently ran MiXCR on the 5' RACE reads; one entry per CDR3 protein. The data hold about 1.5 million distinct CDR3 sequences, with about 45% observed a single time. As regards this clonotype: Its antigen is unknown.

Per the germline V gene, CDR1 is MNHEY and CDR2 is SVGEGT. The CDR3 spans 16 residues. The trim removed 4 bases at V and 4 bases at J, leaving 9 bases unmatched. This TCR derives from a woman aged 18-29 years in good health. The chain combines TRBV6-2 or TRBV6-3 with TRBJ2-1; TRBD1 matches at 8 bases. Sequencing was performed on blood. The CDR3 nucleotides read TGTGCCAGCAGTTTCCCCCCAGGGGGCTTGTACAATGAGCAGTTCTTC. Its translation is CASSFPPGGLYNEQFF.